This record concerns one T cell receptor beta chain sequence. The antigen is not known. 13 Jbeta primers and 60 Vbeta primers were used for the PCR. Assay: immunoSEQ multiplex PCR; the TCRdb copy retains only in-frame clones and omits some. Of roughly 110,000 clones in the sample, under 85% were seen once. Trimming cost V 6 bases and J 1 base; bases outside gene matches: 7. CDR1 SGHRS and CDR2 YFSETQ come from the germline V gene. The CDR3 is 16 residues long. These data are taken from a study of cytomegalovirus exposure and HLA in healthy donors. Study-level findings and limits: The listing of approximately 160 TCR beta chains classed them as cytomegalovirus-associated. Three CMV-associated chains proved CMV antigen-specific in vitro. When analyzed later, the rates of TCR association showed variation by HLA locus, with DRB1 the most and HLA-C the fewest. The authors considered a cluster of highly shared sequence variants likely to be a sequencing artifact.

The receptor was isolated from a male donor in good health and CMV-seronegative. V is TRBV5-1 and J is TRBJ2-5, with TRBD2 identical over 12 bases. Sequencing input: PBMCs. The CDR3 reads CASKLPSGRVQETQYF. CDR3 nucleotide sequence: TGCGCCAGCAAACTTCCTAGCGGGAGGGTCCAAGAGACCCAGTACTTC.